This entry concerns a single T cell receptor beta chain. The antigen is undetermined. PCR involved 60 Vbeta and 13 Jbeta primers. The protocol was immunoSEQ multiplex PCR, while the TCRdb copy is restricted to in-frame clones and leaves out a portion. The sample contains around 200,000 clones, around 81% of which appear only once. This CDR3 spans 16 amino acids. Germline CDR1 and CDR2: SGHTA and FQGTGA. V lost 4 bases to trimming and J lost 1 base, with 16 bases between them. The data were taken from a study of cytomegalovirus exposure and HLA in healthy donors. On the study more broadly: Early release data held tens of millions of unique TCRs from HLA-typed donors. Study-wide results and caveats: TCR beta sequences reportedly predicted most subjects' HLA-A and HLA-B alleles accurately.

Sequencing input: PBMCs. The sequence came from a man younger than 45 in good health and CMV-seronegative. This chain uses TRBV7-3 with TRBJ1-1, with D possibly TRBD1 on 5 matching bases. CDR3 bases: TGTGCCAGCAGCTCCCGCGCGGGACGGACGAACACTGAAGCTTTCTTT. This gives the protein CASSSRAGRTNTEAFF.